The T cell receptor beta chain under discussion was sequenced for a study of blood T cell repertoires in COVID-19. Generated by immunoSEQ multiplex PCR, the TCRdb table keeps only in-frame clones and is missing some. The sample holds over 85,000 clones, about four fifths seen once. V lost 4 bases, J lost 3 bases, and 13 bases lay in between. This CDR3 has 14 residues. The germline CDR1 and CDR2 sequences are SGHRS and YFSETQ. This TCR derives from a man between 65 and 85 years old with acute or convalescent COVID-19. Sequencing was carried out using peripheral blood. This sequence joins TRBV5-1 and TRBJ2-5; possible D gene TRBD1, 5 bases. The CDR3 DNA sequence: TGCGCCAGCAGCCGAGACAGACCCGAAGAGACCCAGTACTTC. Translating it yields CASSRDRPEETQYF.